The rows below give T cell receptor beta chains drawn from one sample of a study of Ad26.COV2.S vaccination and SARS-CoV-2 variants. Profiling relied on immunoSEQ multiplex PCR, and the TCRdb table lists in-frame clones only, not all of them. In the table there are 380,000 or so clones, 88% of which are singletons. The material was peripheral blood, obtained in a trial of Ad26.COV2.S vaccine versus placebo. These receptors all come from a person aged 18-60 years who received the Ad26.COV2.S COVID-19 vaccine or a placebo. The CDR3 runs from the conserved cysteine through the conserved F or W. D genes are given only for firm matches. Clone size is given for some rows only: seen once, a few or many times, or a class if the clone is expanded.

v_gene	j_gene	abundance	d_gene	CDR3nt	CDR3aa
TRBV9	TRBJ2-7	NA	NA	TGTGCCAGCAGCGCAGGGCCTTCCTACGAGCAGTACTTC	CASSAGPSYEQYF
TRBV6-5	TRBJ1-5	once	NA	TGTGCCAGCAGTTACAGCGGGCCCCCCCAGCCCCAGCATTTT	CASSYSGPPQPQHF
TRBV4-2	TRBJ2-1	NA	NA	TGTGCCAGCAGCCAAGCGGGAGTGAACAATGAGCAGTTCTTC	CASSQAGVNNEQFF
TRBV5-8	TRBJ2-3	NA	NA	TGTGCCAGCAGAGGAACCGGGTTTTTAAATACGCAGTATTTT	CASRGTGFLNTQYF
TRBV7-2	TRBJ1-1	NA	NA	TGTGCCAGCAGCTTAGTCTCGGGACTTCTCTTCGGGAACACTGAAGCTTTCTTT	CASSLVSGLLFGNTEAFF
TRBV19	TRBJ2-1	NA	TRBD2	TGTGCCAGTAGTACTCAGACTAGCAGCATCAGTGAGCAGTTCTTC	CASSTQTSSISEQFF
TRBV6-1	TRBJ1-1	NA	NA	TGTGCCAGCAGTGAAGCGGGGAACACTGAAGCTTTCTTT	CASSEAGNTEAFF
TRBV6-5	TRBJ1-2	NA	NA	TGTGCCAGCAGCCCGGGACAACCTAACTATGGCTACACCTTC	CASSPGQPNYGYTF
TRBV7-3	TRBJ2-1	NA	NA	TGTGCCAGCAGCTCCAGGGAAAGACAGTTCTTC	CASSSRERQFF
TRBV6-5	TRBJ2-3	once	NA	TGTGCCAGCAGTCACGTAGGAGATACGCAGTATTTT	CASSHVGDTQYF
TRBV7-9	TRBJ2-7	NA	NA	TGTGCCAGCAGCTCTCGAACCTACGAGCAGTACTTC	CASSSRTYEQYF
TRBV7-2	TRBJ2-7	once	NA	TGTGCCAGCAGCTTAGCGCAGGGGCTAGCGGTCTACGAGCAGTACTTC	CASSLAQGLAVYEQYF
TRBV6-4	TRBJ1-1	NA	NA	TGTGCCAGCAGTGACAAACGCATTATGAACACTGAAGCTTTCTTT	CASSDKRIMNTEAFF
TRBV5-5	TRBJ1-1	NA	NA	TGTGCCAGCAGCTTAGCCCGGGACGCCGGGAGCACTGAAGCTTTCTTT	CASSLARDAGSTEAFF
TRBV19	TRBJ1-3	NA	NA	TGTGCCAGTAGTACGACTGTTTACTCTGGAAACACCATATATTTT	CASSTTVYSGNTIYF
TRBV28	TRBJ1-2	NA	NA	TGTGCCAGCAGTTCCCCCCGGGGCTACACCTTC	CASSSPRGYTF
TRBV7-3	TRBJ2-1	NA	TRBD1	TGTGCCAGCAGCACGGACAGGGGGCAGTATAATGAGCAGTTCTTC	CASSTDRGQYNEQFF
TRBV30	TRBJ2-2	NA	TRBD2	TGTGCCTGGAGTGTACTGACTAGCGGGAGAGGGGAGCTGTTTTTT	CAWSVLTSGRGELFF
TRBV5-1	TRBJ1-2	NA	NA	TGCGCCAGCAGCTTGGGCCCCGGACACAGGCTGGGACCAAACTATGGCTACACCTTC	CASSLGPGHRLGPNYGYTF
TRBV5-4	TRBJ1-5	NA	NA	TGTGCCAGCAGCTCCTACAGGGTTAATGTCTGGAGGTATAGCAATCAGCCCCAGCATTTT	CASSSYRVNVWRYSNQPQHF
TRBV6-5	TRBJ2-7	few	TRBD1	TGTGCCAGCAGTTACTCGGGACAGGGAGCCTACGAGCAGTACTTC	CASSYSGQGAYEQYF
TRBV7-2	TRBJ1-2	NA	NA	TGTGCCAGCAGCTTACAGTCACAGGGACGCTATGGCTACACCTTC	CASSLQSQGRYGYTF
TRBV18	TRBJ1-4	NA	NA	TGTGCCAGCTCGAGGGGATTAAGAGAAAAACTGTTTTTT	CASSRGLREKLFF
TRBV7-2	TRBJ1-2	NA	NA	TGTGCCAGCAGCCGCCTTTCGGCTAACTATGGCTACACCTTC	CASSRLSANYGYTF
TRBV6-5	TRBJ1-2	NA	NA	TGTGCCAGCAGTTACGAGGAGGAGAAGACCTTC	CASSYEEEKTF
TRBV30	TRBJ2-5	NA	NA	TGTGCCTGGGGTTCGGGGGAGACCCAGTACTTC	CAWGSGETQYF
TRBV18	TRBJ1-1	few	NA	TGTGCCAGCTCACCACCGGGACCAAACACTGAAGCTTTCTTT	CASSPPGPNTEAFF
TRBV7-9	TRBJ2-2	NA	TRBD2	TGTGCCAGCAGCTTTAGGCTAGCGGACACCGGGGAGCTGTTTTTT	CASSFRLADTGELFF
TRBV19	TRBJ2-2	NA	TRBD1	TGTGCCAGTAGTATTAGAGACAGGGTTGAGGCCAAAACCGGGGAGCTGTTTTTT	CASSIRDRVEAKTGELFF
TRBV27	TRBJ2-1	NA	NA	TGTGCCAGCAGTCAAAGGGGTATACTCGGAATTTGGGACAATGAGCAGTTCTTC	CASSQRGILGIWDNEQFF
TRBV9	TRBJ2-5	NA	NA	TGTGCCAGCAGCGTAGGTGTGGGGATTCCCCAAGAGACCCAGTACTTC	CASSVGVGIPQETQYF
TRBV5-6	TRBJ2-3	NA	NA	TGTGCCAGCAGCGGGGCAGATACGCAGTATTTT	CASSGADTQYF
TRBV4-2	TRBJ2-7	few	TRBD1	TGTGCCAGCAGCCAATCGGGGGACAGGGGTCGCGAGCAGTACTTC	CASSQSGDRGREQYF
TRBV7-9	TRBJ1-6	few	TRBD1	TGTGCCAGCAGCTTAGACGGGACAGGGGGCAGACCCCTCCACTTT	CASSLDGTGGRPLHF
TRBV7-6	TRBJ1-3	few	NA	TGTGCCAGCAGCTTAGCTACCCGGGTCGAGTCTGGAAACACCATATATTTT	CASSLATRVESGNTIYF
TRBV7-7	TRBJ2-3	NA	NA	TGTGCTAGCAGCTTTGGGCGGGGTCTAGATACGCAGTATTTT	CASSFGRGLDTQYF
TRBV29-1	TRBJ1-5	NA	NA	TGCAGCGTTTCGGTAGGGAAGGGAGACAATCAGCCCCAGCATTTT	CSVSVGKGDNQPQHF
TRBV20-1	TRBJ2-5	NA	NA	TGCAGTGCTAGGGGCGGACCCACTTACAACTTC	CSARGGPTYNF
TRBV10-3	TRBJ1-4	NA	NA	TGTGCCATCAGAGCCGACGGGGAAAAACTGTTTTTT	CAIRADGEKLFF
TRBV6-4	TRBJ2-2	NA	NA	TGTGCCAGCAGTGACTCATATAGGGTGAACACCGGGGAGCTGTTTTTT	CASSDSYRVNTGELFF
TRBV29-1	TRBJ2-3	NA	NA	TGCAGCGCACCAACCACAGATACGCAGTATTTT	CSAPTTDTQYF
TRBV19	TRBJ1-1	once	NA	TGTGCCAGTAGTCAGGGTTCAAACACTGAAGCTTTCTTT	CASSQGSNTEAFF
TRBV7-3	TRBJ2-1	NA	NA	TGTGCCAGCAGCTTAAATTTAGGGGCGGATGTGGAGCAGTTCTTC	CASSLNLGADVEQFF